This T cell receptor (beta chain) is from a study of blood T cell repertoires in COVID-19. At the level of the study: Specimens from acute and convalescent COVID-19 originated in the United States, Italy and Spain.

It was during active infection that Seattle patients were enrolled and then longitudinally followed. Trimming took off 5 bases at V and 5 bases at J, with 25 bases between the two ends. The germline V gene encodes CDR1 SGHTA and CDR2 FQGNSA. The CDR3 contains 18 residues. Original methodology: Amplification of reference gene primers was used by the study to estimate nucleated cell counts. Clones were read by immunoSEQ multiplex PCR, and TCRdb kept only the in-frame ones, dropping some. V, J and clone size reflect that table, while D and trimming were determined from the DNA. Of some 360,000 clones listed, approximately 89% are singletons.

This sequence joins TRBV7-2 and TRBJ2-1; tentative D call: TRBD1 (7 bases). This TCR was sampled from a woman aged 55-70 years with COVID-19, enrolled during active disease. The specimen sequenced was peripheral blood. In nucleotides, the CDR3 is TGTGCCAGCAGCCACCGGACAGGAGGGGTAGGAAGACACAATGAGCAGTTCTTC. As protein: CASSHRTGGVGRHNEQFF.